The present entry profiles one T cell receptor beta chain with its context. This sample is drawn from a study of cytomegalovirus exposure and HLA in healthy donors. Primers for the PCR totalled 60 Vbeta and 13 Jbeta. As originally analysed: In a later analysis, around 10 million of approximately 80 million unique beta chains occurred in at least two donors. Assay used: immunoSEQ multiplex PCR; TCRdb lists only in-frame clones, some missing. V, J and clone size reflect that table, while D and trimming were determined from the DNA. Here the sample spans roughly 130,000 clones, 65% to 80% being singletons. Sequencing was done on a sample of PBMCs. The TCR was taken from a male donor in good health and CMV-seropositive.

The DNA of the CDR3 is TGCGCCAGCAGCGAGGGACAGAATGATGGCTACACCTTC. Its protein product is CASSEGQNDGYTF. The rearrangement joins TRBV5-1 to TRBJ1-2; 7 nucleotides line up with TRBD1. Germline V gives CDR1 SGHRS, CDR2 YFSETQ. V shed 4 bases and J 6 bases; nucleotides not matched to a gene: 6. The CDR3 sequence is 13 residues long.